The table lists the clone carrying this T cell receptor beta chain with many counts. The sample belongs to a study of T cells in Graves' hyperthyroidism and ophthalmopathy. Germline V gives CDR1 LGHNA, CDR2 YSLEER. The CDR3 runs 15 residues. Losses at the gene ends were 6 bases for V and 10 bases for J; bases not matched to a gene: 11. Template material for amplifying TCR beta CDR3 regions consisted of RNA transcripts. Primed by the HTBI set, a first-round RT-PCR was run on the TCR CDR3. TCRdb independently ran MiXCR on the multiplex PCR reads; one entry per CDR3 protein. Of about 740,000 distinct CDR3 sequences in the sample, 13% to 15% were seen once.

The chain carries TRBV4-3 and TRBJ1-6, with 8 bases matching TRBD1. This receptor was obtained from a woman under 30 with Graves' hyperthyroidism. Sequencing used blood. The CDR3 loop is CASRSGTGPESPLHF. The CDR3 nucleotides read TGCGCCAGCAGATCCGGGACAGGCCCAGAATCACCCCTCCACTTT.